This is a list of T cell receptor beta chains from one sample in a study of cytomegalovirus exposure and HLA in healthy donors. Clones were read by immunoSEQ multiplex PCR, and TCRdb kept only the in-frame ones, dropping some. The table lists roughly 180,000 clones, approximately 80% of them singletons, with 1.3% in the top ten. Sequencing was carried out using PBMCs. The receptors stem from a man aged 30 to 45 in good health and CMV-seronegative. Each CDR3 is given with its conserved first and last residue. Each record gives: V gene, J gene, D gene, clone size, CDR3 DNA, CDR3 protein. The D gene is left open where the match is weak. Clone size is stated in some rows and not others, as once, few, many or a class when expanded.

v_gene: TRBV27
j_gene: TRBJ1-3
d_gene: TRBD1
abundance: -
CDR3nt: TGTGCCAGCAGGACAGGGGCTGCCTCTGGAAACACCATATATTTT
CDR3aa: CASRTGAASGNTIYF

v_gene: TRBV2
j_gene: TRBJ2-7
d_gene: TRBD2
abundance: -
CDR3nt: TGTGCCAGCAGTGAAGCAACTAGCGGGAGGGGTATCTACGAGCAGTACTTC
CDR3aa: CASSEATSGRGIYEQYF

v_gene: TRBV5-4
j_gene: TRBJ2-3
d_gene: TRBD1
abundance: -
CDR3nt: TGTGCCAGCAGCTTCCGGACAGGGTCAGATACGCAGTATTTT
CDR3aa: CASSFRTGSDTQYF

v_gene: TRBV28
j_gene: TRBJ2-2
d_gene: TRBD2
abundance: -
CDR3nt: TGTGCCAGCAGTTTAGATCTAGCGGGAGCCCACGGGGAGCTGTTTTTT
CDR3aa: CASSLDLAGAHGELFF

v_gene: TRBV7-9
j_gene: TRBJ2-2
d_gene: -
abundance: -
CDR3nt: TGTGCCAGCGTACGGGCGAACACCGGGGAGCTGTTTTTT
CDR3aa: CASVRANTGELFF

v_gene: TRBV19
j_gene: TRBJ2-1
d_gene: -
abundance: -
CDR3nt: TGTGCCAGTAGACCTGGGCCCTACAATGAGCAGTTCTTC
CDR3aa: CASRPGPYNEQFF

v_gene: TRBV4-3
j_gene: TRBJ1-6
d_gene: -
abundance: few
CDR3nt: TGCGCCAGCAGCCAGACAAACCGAGCTGGGCCCCTCCACTTT
CDR3aa: CASSQTNRAGPLHF

v_gene: TRBV7-2
j_gene: TRBJ2-1
d_gene: TRBD1
abundance: -
CDR3nt: TGTGCCAGCAGCCCACAGGGGGGATACAATGAGCAGTTCTTC
CDR3aa: CASSPQGGYNEQFF

v_gene: TRBV19
j_gene: TRBJ1-5
d_gene: TRBD1
abundance: -
CDR3nt: TGTGCCAGTAGTGCCCGGGGACAGGGGTCTCAGCCCCAGCATTTT
CDR3aa: CASSARGQGSQPQHF

v_gene: TRBV6-6
j_gene: TRBJ1-6
d_gene: TRBD1
abundance: -
CDR3nt: TGTGCCAGCAGTCAGCACGGACAGGGGGTTAATTCACCCCTCCACTTT
CDR3aa: CASSQHGQGVNSPLHF

v_gene: TRBV9
j_gene: TRBJ2-2
d_gene: -
abundance: -
CDR3nt: TGTGCCAGCAGCGTACCCGGGAAAGCAGAGTTTTCCGGGGAGCTGTTTTTT
CDR3aa: CASSVPGKAEFSGELFF

v_gene: TRBV7-2
j_gene: TRBJ2-7
d_gene: TRBD2
abundance: -
CDR3nt: TGTGCCAGCAGCTTAGGGACTAGCCTCGAGCAGTACTTC
CDR3aa: CASSLGTSLEQYF

v_gene: TRBV5-1
j_gene: TRBJ2-3
d_gene: -
abundance: -
CDR3nt: TGCGCCAGCAGCTCTCGACAGAGAAGCACAGATACGCAGTATTTT
CDR3aa: CASSSRQRSTDTQYF

v_gene: TRBV15
j_gene: TRBJ1-6
d_gene: TRBD1
abundance: -
CDR3nt: TGTGCCACCAGCAGGGACAGGAATTCACCCCTCCACTTT
CDR3aa: CATSRDRNSPLHF

v_gene: TRBV5-1
j_gene: TRBJ2-7
d_gene: TRBD2
abundance: -
CDR3nt: TGCGCCAGCAGCGGGGGGACTAGCAGCTCCTACGAGCAGTACTTC
CDR3aa: CASSGGTSSSYEQYF

v_gene: TRBV10-3
j_gene: TRBJ2-7
d_gene: TRBD1
abundance: -
CDR3nt: TGTGCCATCAGGGCAACAGGGGTTTACGAGCAGTACTTC
CDR3aa: CAIRATGVYEQYF

v_gene: TRBV7-9
j_gene: TRBJ1-3
d_gene: TRBD1
abundance: -
CDR3nt: TGTGCCAGCAGCTCCCGGGACAGGGGTGTATACACCATATATTTT
CDR3aa: CASSSRDRGVYTIYF

v_gene: TRBV7-2
j_gene: TRBJ2-5
d_gene: TRBD2
abundance: -
CDR3nt: TGTGCCAGCAGCTTAAATGGGGGGGATAAAGAGACCCAGTACTTC
CDR3aa: CASSLNGGDKETQYF

v_gene: TRBV9
j_gene: TRBJ1-3
d_gene: -
abundance: -
CDR3nt: TGTGCCAGCAGTCAGGCTAGAAACACCATATATTTT
CDR3aa: CASSQARNTIYF

v_gene: TRBV5-1
j_gene: TRBJ1-4
d_gene: TRBD1
abundance: -
CDR3nt: TGCGCCAGCACCAAATCCGGGACAGCGGATATGCTGTTTTTT
CDR3aa: CASTKSGTADMLFF

v_gene: TRBV10-3
j_gene: TRBJ1-6
d_gene: TRBD1
abundance: -
CDR3nt: TGTGCCATCCGGGACAGGGAAAATTCACCCCTCCACTTT
CDR3aa: CAIRDRENSPLHF

v_gene: TRBV28
j_gene: TRBJ2-1
d_gene: TRBD1
abundance: -
CDR3nt: TGTGCCAGCAGTCTAGTTGGGACAGGGTTCGATGAGCAGTTCTTC
CDR3aa: CASSLVGTGFDEQFF

v_gene: TRBV4-1
j_gene: TRBJ1-4
d_gene: -
abundance: -
CDR3nt: TGCGCCAGCAGCCGCATAAGTGTGACGGCGGTTGAGGCTGAAAAACTGTTTTTT
CDR3aa: CASSRISVTAVEAEKLFF

v_gene: TRBV29-1
j_gene: TRBJ2-2
d_gene: -
abundance: -
CDR3nt: TGCAGCGTTCCTAGCCGTCCCGGGGAGCTGTTTTTT
CDR3aa: CSVPSRPGELFF

v_gene: TRBV19
j_gene: TRBJ1-4
d_gene: TRBD1
abundance: -
CDR3nt: TGTGCCAGTAGCCCTCCGGGACAGGGGAATGAAAAACTGTTTTTT
CDR3aa: CASSPPGQGNEKLFF

v_gene: TRBV11-3
j_gene: TRBJ2-5
d_gene: -
abundance: -
CDR3nt: TGTGCCAGCAGCCGGGACTCAAAAGAGACCCAGTACTTC
CDR3aa: CASSRDSKETQYF

v_gene: TRBV5-1
j_gene: TRBJ2-1
d_gene: TRBD1
abundance: -
CDR3nt: TGCGCCAGCAGCCTAGGGACAGGGAACAATGAGCAGTTCTTC
CDR3aa: CASSLGTGNNEQFF

v_gene: TRBV7-9
j_gene: TRBJ2-2
d_gene: TRBD1
abundance: few
CDR3nt: TGTGCCAGCAGCCTCCGGGACAGGGGGCTTGTTACCGGGGAGCTGTTTTTT
CDR3aa: CASSLRDRGLVTGELFF

v_gene: TRBV9
j_gene: TRBJ1-3
d_gene: TRBD1
abundance: -
CDR3nt: TGTGCCAGCAGTAGACAGGGGGCCTACTCTGGAAACACCATATATTTT
CDR3aa: CASSRQGAYSGNTIYF

v_gene: TRBV5-4
j_gene: TRBJ1-1
d_gene: -
abundance: -
CDR3nt: TGTGCCAGCAGCTACAAACTAAACACTGAAGCTTTCTTT
CDR3aa: CASSYKLNTEAFF

v_gene: TRBV9
j_gene: TRBJ2-3
d_gene: TRBD1
abundance: -
CDR3nt: TGTGCCAGCAGCGGACCTCAGGGGGATACGATGTTCGATACGCAGTATTTT
CDR3aa: CASSGPQGDTMFDTQYF

v_gene: TRBV5-8
j_gene: TRBJ2-3
d_gene: -
abundance: -
CDR3nt: TGTGCCAGCAGCTTGGCCCTGGGCAGCCGAACAGATACGCAGTATTTT
CDR3aa: CASSLALGSRTDTQYF

v_gene: TRBV5-1
j_gene: TRBJ2-3
d_gene: TRBD1
abundance: -
CDR3nt: TGCGCCAGCAGCTTGGACGACAGGGTGGATACGCAGTATTTT
CDR3aa: CASSLDDRVDTQYF

v_gene: TRBV7-8
j_gene: TRBJ2-2
d_gene: TRBD2
abundance: -
CDR3nt: TGTGCCAGCACCCAACCCCGGGAGGCCGTGAACACCGGGGAGCTGTTTTTT
CDR3aa: CASTQPREAVNTGELFF

v_gene: TRBV11-2
j_gene: TRBJ1-2
d_gene: -
abundance: -
CDR3nt: TGTGCCAGCAGCTTAGATGGGACACCCTATGGCTACACCTTC
CDR3aa: CASSLDGTPYGYTF

v_gene: TRBV9
j_gene: TRBJ2-3
d_gene: TRBD2
abundance: -
CDR3nt: TGTGCCAGCAGCGTAGAAGGCGGGGGAGGAAGCACAGATACGCAGTATTTT
CDR3aa: CASSVEGGGGSTDTQYF

v_gene: TRBV19
j_gene: TRBJ2-7
d_gene: -
abundance: -
CDR3nt: TGTGCCAGTAGTATAGATGGGGGGAACTCCTACGAGCAGTACTTC
CDR3aa: CASSIDGGNSYEQYF

v_gene: TRBV28
j_gene: TRBJ2-7
d_gene: -
abundance: few
CDR3nt: TGTGCCAGCAGTACTGCAACCTACGAGCAGTACTTC
CDR3aa: CASSTATYEQYF

v_gene: TRBV2
j_gene: TRBJ1-4
d_gene: TRBD1
abundance: -
CDR3nt: TGTGCCAGCAGTAACAGGGGGCCCAATGAAAAACTGTTTTTT
CDR3aa: CASSNRGPNEKLFF

v_gene: TRBV30
j_gene: TRBJ1-3
d_gene: TRBD1
abundance: -
CDR3nt: TGTGCCTGGAGTTATCCGGACAGGGGGCTTCGCGCGGGAAACACCATATACTTT
CDR3aa: CAWSYPDRGLRAGNTIYF

v_gene: TRBV4-1
j_gene: TRBJ2-5
d_gene: -
abundance: -
CDR3nt: TGCGCCAGCAGCCAAGCTACCGACAGGCCAGAGACCCAGTACTTC
CDR3aa: CASSQATDRPETQYF

v_gene: TRBV30
j_gene: TRBJ2-1
d_gene: -
abundance: -
CDR3nt: TGTGCCTGCCTACAGGGACGGGTGGGACGGTTCTTC
CDR3aa: CACLQGRVGRFF